This T cell receptor beta chain was profiled in a study of blood T cell repertoires in COVID-19. Study information: Collection of acute and convalescent COVID-19 samples took place in the United States, Italy and Spain. PBMCs, B-cell-depleted T cells, or T cells were the source of the cDNA or gDNA that made up the material.

In the original processing: Nucleated cell number was recorded as an estimate derived from reference gene primer amplification. Libraries were prepared by immunoSEQ multiplex PCR; TCRdb keeps only in-frame clonotypes and omits some of them. V and J calls and clone size are those listed in that table; D and trimming were worked out from the DNA. Among 130,000 to 150,000 clones listed, over 80% were seen once. Trimming left V 7 bases short and J 0 bases short, with 11 bases between. Germline V lookup: CDR1 LNHDA, CDR2 SQIVND (reference sequence). The CDR3 contains 14 residues. This clone was counted a single time.

The sequence was collected from a woman in her 50s with acute or convalescent COVID-19. The genes are TRBV19 and TRBJ2-3, with TRBD2 as a possible D gene (6 bases). Sequences were obtained from peripheral blood. This CDR3 reads CASKRRESTDTQYF. DNA of the CDR3: TGTGCCAGTAAGAGGCGGGAAAGCACAGATACGCAGTATTTT.